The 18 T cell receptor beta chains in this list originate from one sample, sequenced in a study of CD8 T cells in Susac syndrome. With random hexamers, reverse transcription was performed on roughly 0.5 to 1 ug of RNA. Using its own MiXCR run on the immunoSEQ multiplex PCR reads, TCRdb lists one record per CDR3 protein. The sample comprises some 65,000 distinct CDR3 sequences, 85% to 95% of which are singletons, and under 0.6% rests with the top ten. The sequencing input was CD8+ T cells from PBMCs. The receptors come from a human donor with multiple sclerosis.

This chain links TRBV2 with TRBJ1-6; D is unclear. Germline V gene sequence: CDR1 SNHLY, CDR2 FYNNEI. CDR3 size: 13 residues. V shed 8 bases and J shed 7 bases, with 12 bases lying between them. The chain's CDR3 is CASVELGNSPLHF. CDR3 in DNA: TGTGCCAGCGTAGAGTTAGGAAATTCACCCCTCCACTTT. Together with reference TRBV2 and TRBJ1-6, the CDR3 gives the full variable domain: EPEVTQTPSHQVTQMGQEVILRCVPISNHLYFYWYRQILGQKVEFLVSFYNNEISEKSEIFDDQFSVERPDGSNFTLKIRSTKLEDSAMYFCASVELGNSPLHFGNGTRLTVT.

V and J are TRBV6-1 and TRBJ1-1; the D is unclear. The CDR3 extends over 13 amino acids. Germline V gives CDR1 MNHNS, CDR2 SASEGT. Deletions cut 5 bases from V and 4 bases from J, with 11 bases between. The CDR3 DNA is TGTGCCAGCAGTAACGACGGGGTCACTGAAGCTTTCTTT. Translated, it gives CASSNDGVTEAFF.

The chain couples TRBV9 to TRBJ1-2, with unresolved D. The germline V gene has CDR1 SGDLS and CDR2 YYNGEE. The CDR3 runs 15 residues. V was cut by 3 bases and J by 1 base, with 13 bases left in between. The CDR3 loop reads CASSGTAFINYGYTF. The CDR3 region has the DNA TGTGCCAGCAGCGGGACGGCCTTTATTAACTATGGCTACACCTTC.

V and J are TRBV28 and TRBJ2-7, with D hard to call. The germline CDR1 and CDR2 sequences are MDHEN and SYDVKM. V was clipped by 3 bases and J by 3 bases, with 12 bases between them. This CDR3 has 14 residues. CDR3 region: CASSLPGKHYEQYF. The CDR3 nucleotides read TGTGCCAGCAGTTTGCCTGGGAAACACTACGAGCAGTACTTC. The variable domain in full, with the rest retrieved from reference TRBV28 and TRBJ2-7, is DVKVTQSSRYLVKRTGEKVFLECVQDMDHENMFWYRQDPGLGLRLIYFSYDVKMKEKGDIPEGYSVSREKKERFSLILESASTNQTSMYLCASSLPGKHYEQYFGPGTRLTVT.

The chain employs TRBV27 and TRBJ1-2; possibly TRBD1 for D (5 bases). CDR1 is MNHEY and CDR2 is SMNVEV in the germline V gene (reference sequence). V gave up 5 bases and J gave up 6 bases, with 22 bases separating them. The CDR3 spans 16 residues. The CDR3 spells CASSPQGVVPYDGYTF. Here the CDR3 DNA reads TGTGCCAGCAGTCCCCAAGGGGTGGTCCCGTATGATGGCTACACCTTC.

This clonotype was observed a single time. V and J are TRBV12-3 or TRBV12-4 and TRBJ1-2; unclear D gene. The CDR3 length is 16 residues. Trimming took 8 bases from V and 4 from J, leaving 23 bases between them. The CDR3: CASVQNWSHLLYGYTF. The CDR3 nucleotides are TGTGCCAGCGTACAAAACTGGTCACACCTCCTCTATGGCTACACCTTC.

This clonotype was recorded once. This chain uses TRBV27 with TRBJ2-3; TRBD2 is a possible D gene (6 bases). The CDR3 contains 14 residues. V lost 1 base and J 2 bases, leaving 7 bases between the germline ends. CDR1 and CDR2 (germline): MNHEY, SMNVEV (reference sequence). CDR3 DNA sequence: TGTGCCAGCAGTTTATTAGCGGACACAGATACGCAGTATTTT. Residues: CASSLLADTDTQYF.

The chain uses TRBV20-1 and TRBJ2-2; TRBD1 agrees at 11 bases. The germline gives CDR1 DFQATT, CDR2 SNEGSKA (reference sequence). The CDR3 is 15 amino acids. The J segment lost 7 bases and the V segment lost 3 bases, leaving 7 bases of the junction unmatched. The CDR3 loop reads CSASLDRGPNGELFF. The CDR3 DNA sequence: TGCAGTGCTAGTCTGGACAGGGGGCCCAACGGGGAGCTGTTTTTT.

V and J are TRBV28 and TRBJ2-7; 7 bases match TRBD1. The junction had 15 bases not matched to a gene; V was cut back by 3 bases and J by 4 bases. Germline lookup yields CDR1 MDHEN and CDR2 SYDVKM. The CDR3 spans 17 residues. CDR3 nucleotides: TGTGCCAGCAGTTTCAAGCTCGGAGACAGGGTTCGGTACGAGCAGTACTTC. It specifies CASSFKLGDRVRYEQYF.

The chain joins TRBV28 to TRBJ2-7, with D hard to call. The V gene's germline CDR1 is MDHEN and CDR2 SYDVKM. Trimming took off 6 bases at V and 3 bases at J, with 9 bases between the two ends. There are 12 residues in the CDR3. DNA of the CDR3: TGTGCCAGCAGGCCGACGGGCTACGAGCAGTACTTC. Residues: CASRPTGYEQYF. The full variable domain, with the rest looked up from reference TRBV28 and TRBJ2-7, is DVKVTQSSRYLVKRTGEKVFLECVQDMDHENMFWYRQDPGLGLRLIYFSYDVKMKEKGDIPEGYSVSREKKERFSLILESASTNQTSMYLCASRPTGYEQYFGPGTRLTVT.

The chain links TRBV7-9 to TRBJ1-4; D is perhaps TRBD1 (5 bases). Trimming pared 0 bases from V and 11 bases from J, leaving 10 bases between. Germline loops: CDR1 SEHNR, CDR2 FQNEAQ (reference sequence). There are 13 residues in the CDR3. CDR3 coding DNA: TGTGCCAGCAGCTTAGCAGGGGAGGCCAAACTGTTTTTT. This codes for CASSLAGEAKLFF.

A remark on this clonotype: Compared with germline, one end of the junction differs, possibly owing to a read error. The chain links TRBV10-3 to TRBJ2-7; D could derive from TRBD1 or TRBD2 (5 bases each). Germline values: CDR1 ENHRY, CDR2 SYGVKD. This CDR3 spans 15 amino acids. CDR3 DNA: TGTGCCACCAGTGAGGGGAGATCAAGTTTCTACGAGCAGTACTTC. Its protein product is CATSEGRSSFYEQYF.

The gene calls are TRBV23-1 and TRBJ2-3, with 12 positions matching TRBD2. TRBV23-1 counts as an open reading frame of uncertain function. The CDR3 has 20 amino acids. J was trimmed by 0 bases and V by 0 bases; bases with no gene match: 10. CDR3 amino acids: CASSQSGLAGGSDSTDTQYF. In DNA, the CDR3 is TGCGCCAGCAGTCAATCGGGTCTAGCGGGGGGGAGCGATAGCACAGATACGCAGTATTTT.

The CDR3 coding sequence is TGTGCCAGCAGCCAACCGACGGGGACCTACAATGAGCAGTTCTTC. Its translation: CASSQPTGTYNEQFF. V and J are TRBV7-6 and TRBJ2-1; TRBD2 is a possible D gene (5 bases). The CDR3 spans 15 residues. Germline lookup yields CDR1 SGHVS and CDR2 FNYEAQ. V was pared by 5 bases and J by 2 bases, with 13 bases between.

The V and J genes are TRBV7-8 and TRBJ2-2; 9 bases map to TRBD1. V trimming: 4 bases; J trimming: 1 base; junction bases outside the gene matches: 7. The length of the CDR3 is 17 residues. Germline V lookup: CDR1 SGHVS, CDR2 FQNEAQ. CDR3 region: CASSSPTDRGNTGELFF. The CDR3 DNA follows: TGTGCCAGCAGCTCGCCAACGGACAGGGGGAACACCGGGGAGCTGTTTTTT.

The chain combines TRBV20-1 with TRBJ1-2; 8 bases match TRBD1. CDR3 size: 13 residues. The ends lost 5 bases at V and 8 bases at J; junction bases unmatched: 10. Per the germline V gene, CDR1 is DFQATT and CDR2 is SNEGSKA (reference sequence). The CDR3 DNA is TGCAGTGCTGGCACGACAGGGGCGATCGGCTACACCTTC. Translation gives CSAGTTGAIGYTF.

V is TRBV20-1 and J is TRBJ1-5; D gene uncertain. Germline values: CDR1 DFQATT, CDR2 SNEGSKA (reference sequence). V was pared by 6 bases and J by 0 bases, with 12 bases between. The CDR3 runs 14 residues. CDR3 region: CSAMGPASNQPQHF. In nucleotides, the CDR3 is TGCAGTGCCATGGGCCCGGCTAGCAATCAGCCCCAGCATTTT.

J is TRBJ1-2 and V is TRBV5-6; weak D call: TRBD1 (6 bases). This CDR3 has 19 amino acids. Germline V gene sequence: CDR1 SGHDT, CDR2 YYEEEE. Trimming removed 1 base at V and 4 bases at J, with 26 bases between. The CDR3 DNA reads TGTGCCAGCAGCTTGAAGATCCTGACAGGCGATAAACCGCTCTATGGCTACACCTTC. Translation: CASSLKILTGDKPLYGYTF.